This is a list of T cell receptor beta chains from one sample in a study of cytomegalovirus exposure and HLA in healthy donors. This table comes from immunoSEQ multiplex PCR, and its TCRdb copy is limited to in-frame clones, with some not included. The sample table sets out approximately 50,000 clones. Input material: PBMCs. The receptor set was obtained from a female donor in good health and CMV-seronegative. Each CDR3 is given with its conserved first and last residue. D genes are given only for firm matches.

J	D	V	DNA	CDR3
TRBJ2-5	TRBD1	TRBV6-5	TGTGCCAGCAGTATTGACAGGGGGGAAGAGACCCAGTACTTC	CASSIDRGEETQYF
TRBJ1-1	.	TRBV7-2	TGTGCCAGCAGCTTAAACCCCCTGCCAGTGAACACTGAAGCTTTCTTT	CASSLNPLPVNTEAFF
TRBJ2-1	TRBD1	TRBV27	TGTGCCAGCAGTCCTCTGGGTGAGGCAGGGGGAAACTACAATGAGCAGTTCTTC	CASSPLGEAGGNYNEQFF
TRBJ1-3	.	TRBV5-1	TGCGCCACCCTGGACAATCCCTCTGGAAACACCATATATTTT	CATLDNPSGNTIYF
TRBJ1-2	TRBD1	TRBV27	TGTGCCAGCAGCCTCATCCGACAGGGGGCAGTCTATGGCTACACCTTC	CASSLIRQGAVYGYTF
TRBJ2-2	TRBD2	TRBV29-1	TGCAGCGTTCGGGGACTAGCGGGGTCGAACACCGGGGAGCTGTTTTTT	CSVRGLAGSNTGELFF
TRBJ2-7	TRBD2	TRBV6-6	TGTGCCAGCAGTCGACTAGCGGGAGCCTACGAGCAGTACTTC	CASSRLAGAYEQYF
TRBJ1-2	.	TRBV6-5	TGTGCCAGCAGTTATTCAGACTCCTATGGCTACACCTTC	CASSYSDSYGYTF
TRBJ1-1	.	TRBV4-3	TGCGCCAGCAGCCAAATAGCCGGAGCCAGGGGCTGGACTGAAGCTTTCTTT	CASSQIAGARGWTEAFF
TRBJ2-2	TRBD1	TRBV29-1	TGCAGCGTCCGACAGGGTGAGGGCACCGGGGAGCTGTTTTTT	CSVRQGEGTGELFF
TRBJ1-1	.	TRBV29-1	TGCAGCGCCATAGGGACTGCTCGATACGGCACTGAAGCTTTCTTT	CSAIGTARYGTEAFF
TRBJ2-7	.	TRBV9	TGTGCCAGCAGCGGATCAGGCAACGAGCAGTACTTC	CASSGSGNEQYF
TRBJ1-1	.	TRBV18	TGTGCCAGCTCACCACCGAAGGGAGGGATGGTTTTTGGGCCGGGCAAAGACACTGAAGCTTTCTTT	CASSPPKGGMVFGPGKDTEAFF
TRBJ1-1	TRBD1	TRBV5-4	TGTGCCAGCAGCTCTCGACAGGGTGGTGGGAACACTGAAGCTTTCTTT	CASSSRQGGGNTEAFF
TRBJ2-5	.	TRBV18	TGTGCCAGCTCACCCCGGGGGGAGACCCAGTACTTC	CASSPRGETQYF
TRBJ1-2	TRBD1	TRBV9	TGTGCCAGCAGCGGCCTTATTGACAGGGAATTTGGCTACACCTTC	CASSGLIDREFGYTF
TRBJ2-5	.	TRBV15	TGTGCCACCAGCAGCCAGGGGCGTGGACAAGAGACCCAGTACTTC	CATSSQGRGQETQYF
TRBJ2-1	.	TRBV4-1	TGCGCCAGCAGCCTCGGCGGCAGGGGAACAGGTGAGCAGTTCTTC	CASSLGGRGTGEQFF
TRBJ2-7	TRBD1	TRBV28	TGTGCCAGCAGCTTAGACAGGGACGACAACGAGCAGTACTTC	CASSLDRDDNEQYF
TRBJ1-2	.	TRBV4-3	TGCGCCAGCAGCCCCCGAGGTAGAAACTATGGCTACACCTTC	CASSPRGRNYGYTF
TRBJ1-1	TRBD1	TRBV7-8	TGTGCCAGCAGCGGCAGGGGGCGAACGGCTTTCTTT	CASSGRGRTAFF
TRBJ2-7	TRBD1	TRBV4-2	TGTGCCAGCAGCCAGGTGGACAGGTTCGGGGAGCAGTACTTC	CASSQVDRFGEQYF
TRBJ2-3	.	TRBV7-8	TGTGCCAGCAGCTTCACCGGGTCTAGCACAGATACGCAGTATTTT	CASSFTGSSTDTQYF
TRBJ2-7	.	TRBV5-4	TGTGCCAGCAGCTTGGGCAGCATCGGAGGAACCTACGAGCAGTACTTC	CASSLGSIGGTYEQYF
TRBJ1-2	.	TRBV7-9	TGTGCCAGCAGCCGCACAGGGACAACCCTGGCGGCCTATGGCTACACCTTC	CASSRTGTTLAAYGYTF
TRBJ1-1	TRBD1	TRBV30	TGTGCCTGGAGTAACCGGGACAGGGTAAAGGATGAAGCTTTCTTT	CAWSNRDRVKDEAFF
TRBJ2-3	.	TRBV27	TGTGCCACCAGACGAGGGCTTAGCACAGATACGCAGTATTTT	CATRRGLSTDTQYF
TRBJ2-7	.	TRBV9	TGTGCCAGCAGCGTAGGGGGTGCGGGGCCGAGCTCCTACGAGCAGTACTTC	CASSVGGAGPSSYEQYF
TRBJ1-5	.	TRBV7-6	TGTGCCAGCAGCTTAGTAAACGGGGAGCCCCAGCATTTT	CASSLVNGEPQHF
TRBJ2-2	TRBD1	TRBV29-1	TGCAGCGCCGCGACAGGGCCGACCGGGGAGCTGTTTTTT	CSAATGPTGELFF
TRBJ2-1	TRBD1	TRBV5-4	TGTGCCAGCAGCGCCTTGACAGGGGGTTCCTACAATGAGCAGTTCTTC	CASSALTGGSYNEQFF
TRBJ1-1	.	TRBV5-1	TGCGCCAGCAGCGGGGGACTCATTACTGAAGCTTTCTTT	CASSGGLITEAFF
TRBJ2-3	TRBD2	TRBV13	TGTGCCAGCAGCACTCGACTAGCGGGGGGGATAGATACGCAGTATTTT	CASSTRLAGGIDTQYF
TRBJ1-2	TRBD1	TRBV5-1	TGCGCCAGCAGCTGGACAGGGGACTATGGCTACACCTTC	CASSWTGDYGYTF
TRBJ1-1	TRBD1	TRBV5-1	TGCGCCAGCAGCCGCGGACCCACAGGGGGCCTGGACACTGAAGCTTTCTTT	CASSRGPTGGLDTEAFF
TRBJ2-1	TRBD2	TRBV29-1	TGCAGCGTTTCACCCCGCGGGAGGGCGGACAATGAGCAGTTCTTC	CSVSPRGRADNEQFF
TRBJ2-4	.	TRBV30	TGTGCCTGGAGTGGAGGACACGGGCTGGGAAAAGCCAAAAACATTCAGTACTTC	CAWSGGHGLGKAKNIQYF
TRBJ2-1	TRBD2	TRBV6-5	TGTGCCAGCTGCCAGCGGGGGTCTAACGATGAGCAGTTCTTC	CASCQRGSNDEQFF
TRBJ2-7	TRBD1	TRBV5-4	TGTGCCAGCAGCTTGGGACAGGGCGAAGAGCAGTACTTC	CASSLGQGEEQYF
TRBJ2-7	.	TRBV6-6	TGTGCCAGCAGTCCCTCAGGGGCCGAGCAGTACTTC	CASSPSGAEQYF
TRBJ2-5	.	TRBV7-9	TGTGCCAGCAGCGCTACAGGAGAGACCCAGTACTTC	CASSATGETQYF
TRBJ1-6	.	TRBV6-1	TGTGCCAGCAGTGACCTGACACATTCACCCCTCCACTTT	CASSDLTHSPLHF
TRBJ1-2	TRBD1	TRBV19	TGTGCCAGTAGCCGAGACCCGGACAGGCCTTTGGGCTACACCTTC	CASSRDPDRPLGYTF
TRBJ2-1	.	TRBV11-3	TGTGCCAGCAGCCGGGACACTGAGCAGTTCTTC	CASSRDTEQFF
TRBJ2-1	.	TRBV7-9	TGTGCCAGCAGCTTGATCCCTAGGTCCCTCGGGGATGAGCAGTTCTTC	CASSLIPRSLGDEQFF
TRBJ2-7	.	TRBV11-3	TGTGCCAGCAGCCTACAGGGCACCTCTTACGAGCGGTACTTC	CASSLQGTSYERYF
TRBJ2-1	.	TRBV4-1	TGCGCCAGCAGCTACGGGACTTCCCCCGTTGGCAATGAGCAGTTCTTC	CASSYGTSPVGNEQFF
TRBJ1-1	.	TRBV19	TGTGCCAGTAGTATTCCGGGGACGACTAGCACTGAAGCTTTCTTT	CASSIPGTTSTEAFF
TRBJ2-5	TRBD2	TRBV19	TGTGCCAGTAGCCTACTAGCGGGGGAAGAGACCCAGTACTTC	CASSLLAGEETQYF
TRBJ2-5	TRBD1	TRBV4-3	TGCGCCAGCAGCCAAGACCCGGACAGGGGTCCCTGGGGAGGGTATCACAAAGAGACCCAGTACTTC	CASSQDPDRGPWGGYHKETQYF
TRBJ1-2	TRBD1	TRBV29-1	TGCAGCGTTCAGGGGGCCCCTGACTATGGCTACACCTTC	CSVQGAPDYGYTF
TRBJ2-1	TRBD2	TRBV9	TGTGCCAGCAGCGCTAGCGGGGGGTACAATGAGCAGTTCTTC	CASSASGGYNEQFF
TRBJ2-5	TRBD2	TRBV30	TGTGCCTGGAGTGTCAGTAGCGGGAGAAGAGGGGAGACCCAGTACTTC	CAWSVSSGRRGETQYF
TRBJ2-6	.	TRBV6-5	TGTGCCAGCGCCCGGGACACTGGGGCCAACGTCCTGACTTTC	CASARDTGANVLTF
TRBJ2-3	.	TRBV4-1	TGCGCCAGCAGCCTGCGCCCTTTTAGGGGAACGGCAGATACGCAGTATTTT	CASSLRPFRGTADTQYF
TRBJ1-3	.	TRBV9	TGTGCCAGCAGCGTAGACTCGACAAACTCTGGAAACACCATATATTTT	CASSVDSTNSGNTIYF
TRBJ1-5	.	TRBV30	TGTGCCTGGAGTGTACCCGGGGGAGGCAACCAGCCCCAGCATTTT	CAWSVPGGGNQPQHF